A single T cell receptor (beta chain) is shown here with its context. The antigen remains undetermined. This sample was taken from a study of cytomegalovirus exposure and HLA in healthy donors. General study findings and limits: Reports credit the classifier with highly specific, highly sensitive diagnosis of cytomegalovirus status.

The V gene's germline CDR1 is LNHNV and CDR2 YYDKDF (reference sequence). CDR3 size: 13 residues. The V and J ends lost 0 bases and 7 bases respectively, with 7 bases between them. Some clones are missing from TCRdb's copy, which holds only in-frame ones; the method was immunoSEQ multiplex PCR. The table lists hundreds of thousands of clones, more than 75% of them singletons. Sequencing used PBMCs. J is TRBJ1-5 and V is TRBV15; D uncertain. This TCR derives from a man aged 18-30 years in good health and CMV-seropositive. The CDR3 is CATSRDLRQPQHF. DNA for the CDR3: TGTGCCACCAGCAGAGATCTTCGACAGCCCCAGCATTTT.